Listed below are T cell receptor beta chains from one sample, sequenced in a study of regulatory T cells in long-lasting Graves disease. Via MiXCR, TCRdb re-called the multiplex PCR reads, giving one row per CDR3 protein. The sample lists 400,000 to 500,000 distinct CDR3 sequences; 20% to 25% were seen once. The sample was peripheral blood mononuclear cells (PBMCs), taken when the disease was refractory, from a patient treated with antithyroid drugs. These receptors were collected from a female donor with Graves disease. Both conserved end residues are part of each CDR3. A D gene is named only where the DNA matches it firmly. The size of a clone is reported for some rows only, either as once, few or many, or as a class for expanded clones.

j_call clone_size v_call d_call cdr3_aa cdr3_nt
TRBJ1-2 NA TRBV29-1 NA CSVEDGTVGYTF TGCAGCGTTGAAGACGGGACGGTCGGTTACACCTTC
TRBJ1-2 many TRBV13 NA CASSLDGQRKYGYTF TGTGCCAGCAGCTTAGACGGACAGAGAAAATATGGCTACACCTTC
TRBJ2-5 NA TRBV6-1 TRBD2 CASSPGLAGALETQYF TGTGCCAGCAGCCCCGGACTAGCGGGAGCGTTGGAGACCCAGTACTTC
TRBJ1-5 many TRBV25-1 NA CASSEIGQGRASNQPQHF TGTGCCAGCAGTGAAATCGGGCAGGGGCGGGCTAGCAATCAGCCCCAGCATTTT
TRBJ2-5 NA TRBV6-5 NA CASSYSRSGSGETQYF TGTGCCAGCAGTTACTCGAGGTCGGGGTCTGGGGAGACCCAGTACTTC
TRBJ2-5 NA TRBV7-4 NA CAGGDPNSETQYF TGTGCCGGTGGGGACCCGAACTCGGAGACCCAGTACTTC
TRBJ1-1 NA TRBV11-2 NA CASSLFVGMNTEAFF TGTGCCAGCAGCTTATTTGTGGGTATGAACACTGAAGCTTTCTTT
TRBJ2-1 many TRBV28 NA CASSLNEQFF TGTGCCAGCAGTTTAAATGAGCAGTTCTTC
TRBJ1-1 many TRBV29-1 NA CSVEGRVHTEAFF TGCAGCGTTGAGGGCAGGGTTCACACTGAAGCTTTCTTT
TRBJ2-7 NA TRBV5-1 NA CASSYQRAYEQYF TGCGCCAGCAGCTATCAAAGGGCCTACGAGCAGTACTTC
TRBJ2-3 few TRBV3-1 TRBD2 CASSHPGTITDTQYF TGTGCCAGCAGCCATCCTGGGACTATCACAGATACGCAGTATTTT
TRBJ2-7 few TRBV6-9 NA CASSYPTEQYF TGTGCCAGCAGTTACCCGACCGAGCAGTACTTC
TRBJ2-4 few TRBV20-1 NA CSARGGITTKNIQYF TGCAGTGCCCGAGGCGGGATCACAACCAAAAACATTCAGTACTTC
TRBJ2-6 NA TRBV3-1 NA CASSQDFQGWAGANVLTF TGTGCCAGCAGCCAAGATTTTCAGGGATGGGCTGGGGCCAACGTCCTGACTTTC
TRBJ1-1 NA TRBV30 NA CAWRRANTEAFF TGTGCCTGGAGACGGGCTAACACTGAAGCTTTCTTT
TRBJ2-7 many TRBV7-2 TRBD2 CASSPGLAGADEQYF TGTGCCAGCAGCCCCGGACTAGCGGGAGCCGACGAGCAGTACTTC
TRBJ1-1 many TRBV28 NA CASSFRGLGAFF TGTGCCAGCAGTTTCAGAGGGTTAGGTGCTTTCTTT
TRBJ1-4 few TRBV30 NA CAWSLQGPTNEKLFF TGTGCCTGGAGTCTCCAGGGGCCGACTAATGAAAAACTGTTTTTT
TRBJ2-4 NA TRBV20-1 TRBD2 CSARSGGAGADIQYF TGCAGTGCTAGATCGGGAGGGGCAGGGGCGGACATTCAGTACTTC
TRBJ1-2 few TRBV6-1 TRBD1 CASSETGGPSGGYTF TGTGCCAGCAGTGAAACAGGGGGCCCCTCGGGCGGCTACACCTTC
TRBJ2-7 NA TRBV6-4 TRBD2 CASSSLPGRSSGRTGHEQYF TGTGCCAGCAGCTCATTACCCGGGCGGTCTAGCGGGAGGACCGGGCACGAGCAGTACTTC
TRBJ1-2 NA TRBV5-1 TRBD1 CASSRTGEFYGGYTF TGCGCCAGCAGCAGGACAGGAGAGTTCTATGGGGGCTACACCTTC
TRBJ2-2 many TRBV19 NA CASSSIRSGELFF TGTGCCAGTAGTAGTATACGCAGCGGGGAGCTGTTTTTT
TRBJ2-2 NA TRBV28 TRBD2 CATDSGRAGELFF TGTGCCACCGATAGCGGGAGAGCCGGGGAGCTGTTTTTT
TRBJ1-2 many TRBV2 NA CASSDRADYGYTF TGTGCCAGCAGTGACAGAGCCGACTATGGCTACACCTTC
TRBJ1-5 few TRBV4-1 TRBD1 CASSQETGATNQPQHF TGCGCCAGCAGCCAAGAAACAGGGGCTACTAATCAGCCCCAGCATTTT
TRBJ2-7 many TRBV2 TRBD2 CASSALAGGPTSYEQYF TGTGCCAGCAGTGCTTTAGCGGGAGGGCCGACGTCCTACGAGCAGTACTTC
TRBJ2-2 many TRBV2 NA CARGDSGLGNTGELFF TGTGCCAGGGGAGACTCCGGCTTAGGAAACACCGGGGAGCTGTTTTTT
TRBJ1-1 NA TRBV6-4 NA CATAGGGNTEAFF TGTGCCACCGCCGGGGGGGGCAACACTGAAGCTTTCTTT
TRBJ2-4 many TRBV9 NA CASSVDGGSKNIQYF TGTGCCAGCAGCGTAGACGGGGGTTCCAAAAACATTCAGTACTTC
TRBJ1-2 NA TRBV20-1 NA CSARDRVNYGHTF TGCAGTGCTAGAGACAGGGTGAACTATGGCCACACCTTC
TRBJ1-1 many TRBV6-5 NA CASSYSENTEAFF TGTGCCAGCAGTTACTCGGAAAACACTGAAGCTTTCTTT
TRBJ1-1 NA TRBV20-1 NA CSAHAIGRSNTEAFF TGCAGTGCCCACGCCATCGGACGGTCGAACACTGAAGCTTTCTTT
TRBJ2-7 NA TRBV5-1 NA CASSLSYRYEQYF TGCGCCAGCAGCTTATCCTACAGATACGAGCAGTACTTC
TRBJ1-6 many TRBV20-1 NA CSASPQSNSPLHF TGCAGTGCTAGTCCCCAGAGTAATTCACCCCTCCACTTT
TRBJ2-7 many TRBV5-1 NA CASSLELASYEQYF TGCGCCAGCAGCTTGGAGTTGGCCTCCTACGAGCAGTACTTC
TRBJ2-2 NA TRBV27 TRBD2 CASSLTSGRFTGELFF TGTGCCAGCAGTCTAACTAGCGGGAGATTCACCGGGGAGCTGTTTTTT
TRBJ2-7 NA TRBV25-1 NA CASSPFMGEQYF TGTGCCAGCAGCCCCTTTATGGGGGAGCAGTACTTC
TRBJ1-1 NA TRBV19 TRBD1 CASTGAPGTGVSAGAFF TGTGCCAGTACAGGGGCCCCGGGGACAGGGGTATCGGCTGGAGCTTTCTTT
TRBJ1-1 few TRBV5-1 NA CASRFGPGGSEAFF TGCGCCAGCAGATTCGGGCCGGGAGGGTCTGAAGCTTTCTTT
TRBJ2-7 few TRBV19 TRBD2 CATRVGLAGGPYEQYF TGTGCCACTCGGGTGGGGCTAGCGGGAGGGCCCTACGAGCAGTACTTC
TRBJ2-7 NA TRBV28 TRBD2 CASSPNLAAYEQYF TGTGCCAGCAGTCCGAACCTAGCGGCCTACGAGCAGTACTTC
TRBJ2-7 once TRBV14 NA CASSQWEESFYEQYF TGTGCCAGCAGCCAGTGGGAGGAGTCATTCTACGAGCAGTACTTC
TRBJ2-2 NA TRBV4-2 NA CASSQAPGGDSGELFF TGTGCCAGCAGCCAAGCCCCCGGCGGAGACAGCGGGGAGCTGTTTTTT
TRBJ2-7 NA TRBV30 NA CAWGGASGSYEQYF TGTGCCTGGGGGGGGGCTAGCGGCTCCTACGAGCAGTACTTC
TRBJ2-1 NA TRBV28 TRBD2 CASSSALAGEVHEQFF TGTGCCAGCAGTTCCGCACTAGCGGGAGAGGTCCATGAGCAGTTCTTC
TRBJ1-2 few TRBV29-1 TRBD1 CSSEGDSYYGYTF TGCAGCAGCGAGGGGGACAGCTACTATGGCTACACCTTC
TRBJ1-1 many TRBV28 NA CASSTGNSEAFF TGTGCCAGCAGCACAGGGAACTCTGAAGCTTTCTTT
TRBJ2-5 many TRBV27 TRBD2 CASSLGVAGGETQYF TGTGCCAGCAGTTTAGGCGTAGCGGGAGGGGAGACCCAGTACTTC
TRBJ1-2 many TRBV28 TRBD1 CASSALYGRDRDPFGYTF TGTGCCAGCAGTGCTTTATACGGCCGGGACAGGGACCCCTTTGGCTACACCTTC
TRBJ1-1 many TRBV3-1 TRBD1 CASSQAGGSKAFF TGTGCCAGCAGCCAAGCAGGGGGCAGTAAAGCTTTCTTT